Given below is one TCR beta chain in context. Antigen: not known. TCRdb fed the RT-PCR reads into MiXCR, producing one record per CDR3 protein. The sample lists about 570,000 distinct CDR3 sequences; around 11% were seen once. The sample is drawn from a study of response to subunit inactivated influenza vaccine. General study points: Only a handful of new T cells, the authors suggested, are recruited with each seasonal influenza vaccination.

CDR3 size: 13 residues. The V gene's germline CDR1 is MNHEY and CDR2 SVGEGT. V gave up 4 bases and J gave up 5 bases, with 9 bases separating them. The genes are TRBV6-2 or TRBV6-3 and TRBJ2-1; no clear D. The clonotype comes from a man in his fifties who received an inactivated influenza vaccine. The sequencing here drew on PBMCs from blood, taken on the day of vaccination. CDR3 sequence (DNA): TGTGCCAGCAGTTCCGGGCCAAACAATGAGCAGTTCTTC. It encodes CASSSGPNNEQFF.